This record covers a single TCR beta chain. Its target is not known. Time point of the sample: recipient sample about 28 days before transplant, after cytoreduction. The method was immunoSEQ multiplex PCR; TCRdb's version includes in-frame clones alone and lacks a portion of them. The table lists around 13,000 clones, 80% to 85% of them singletons, with 16% in the top ten. This specimen belongs to a study of T cell clonotyping in hematopoietic cell transplantation. The CDR3 totals 15 residues. Germline assignment: CDR1 MNHEY and CDR2 SMNVEV (reference sequence). Deletions cut 5 bases from V and 5 bases from J, with 18 bases between. Findings of the study overall: After transplant, recipient diversity fell while pathologically expanded clonotypes grew through day 180.

The source of this sequence is a man aged 55-75 years with acute myeloid leukemia. Some clones in this sample may be carry-over from other donors' samples. Specimen: peripheral blood mononuclear cells, collected before stem cell transplant. The chain combines TRBV27 with TRBJ1-2; D possibly corresponds to TRBD1 (5 bases). CDR3 region: CASSLNWDGQYGYTF. Written as DNA, the CDR3 is TGTGCCAGCAGTCTAAATTGGGACGGGCAATATGGCTACACCTTC.